This T cell receptor (beta chain) came from a study of T cells after posttransplantation cyclophosphamide. Study findings and constraints: TRB clonality was highly associated with recipient CMV seropositivity and reactivation. Later blood repertoires were often dominated by clones from the donor CD8+ memory compartment. Skin or GI-infiltrating T cells shared few TRB sequences with blood.

The table came from immunoSEQ multiplex PCR; TCRdb's copy has only in-frame clones and leaves some out. This repertoire lists thousands of clones without singletons; roughly 25% sits in the top ten. Busulfan-fludarabine conditioning, marrow transplant, and cyclophosphamide on days +3 and +4 were administered. Germline CDR1 reads LNHDA; CDR2 reads SQIVND (reference sequence). J lost 7 bases, V lost 6 bases, and 13 bases had no gene match. The CDR3 runs to 16 residues. This clone was picked up many times. Its target is not known. This specimen was PBMCs, taken 377 days after allogeneic stem cell transplant with posttransplant cyclophosphamide. This receptor was taken from a male patient aged 60-70 years who received an allogeneic stem cell transplant from a related donor, was CMV-positive, and had acute GVHD only. Some T cells may be supplied by the graft donor. This chain connects TRBV19 to TRBJ1-5; 9 nucleotides line up with TRBD1. In DNA, the CDR3 is TGTGCCAGTAGGAAAACCGGGACAGGGATCGTACAGCCCCAGCATTTT. It yields the protein CASRKTGTGIVQPQHF.